The clone carrying this T cell receptor beta chain has a single count. Its target is not known. Sequencing was designed to attain a depth spanning 1 in 200,000 to 1 in 1 million T cells. Method: immunoSEQ multiplex PCR; TCRdb's copy keeps in-frame clones and lacks some. This sample carries around 310,000 clones, approximately 80% of them seen once, and the ten largest clones take 5.5% to 8%. The data were taken from a study of cytotoxic CD8 clonotypes in ibrutinib-treated CLL. Study at large: Patient counts were approximately 12 relapsed/refractory, 15 treatment-naive and roughly 18 IGHV unmutated. General study points: Sustained-remission and progressing patients' sampling times differed. Whereas clonality rose at ibrutinib response, it declined toward baseline at progression.

Trimming pared 1 base from V and 3 bases from J, leaving 13 bases between. CDR1 is GTSNPN and CDR2 is SVGIG in the germline V gene (reference sequence). This CDR3 has 14 amino acids. This chain uses TRBV30 with TRBJ2-7; D possibly corresponds to TRBD1 (6 bases). The sequence was obtained from a human donor with chronic lymphocytic leukemia. This sample comprised PBMCs, obtained before ibrutinib treatment. CDR3 bases: TGTGCCTGGAGTGCCGGGACACGGAGCTACGAGCAGTACTTC. Translating it yields CAWSAGTRSYEQYF.